This entry concerns a single T cell receptor (beta chain). Its target is not known. At one end the junction does not follow the germline gene, possibly because of a read error. The data are from a study of tumor and adjacent non-tumor tissue in lung cancer. The library came from three nested PCR rounds adapted from ARM-PCR protocols. A single record per CDR3 protein comes from TCRdb applying MiXCR to the multiplex PCR reads. The sample yields about 80,000 distinct CDR3 sequences, roughly 72% seen once. General study results and limits: Compared with tumor, normal lung showed significantly lower TCR diversity.

RNA was extracted from bulk tissue without any cell sorting. Between August and November 2014, newly diagnosed, chemotherapy-naive lung cancer patients underwent thoracic surgery in China. This clonotype was obtained from a woman aged 40 to 50 with non-small cell lung cancer. Sample: lung tumor tissue.

Here the CDR3 DNA reads TGTGCCTGCAGTATTAGGAGCGGGGGGAACTCCTATAATGAGCAGTTCTTC. The encoded protein is CACSIRSGGNSYNEQFF. The chain couples TRBV6-1 to TRBJ2-1; 9 nucleotides line up with TRBD2. The CDR3 consists of 17 residues. Germline values: CDR1 MNHNS, CDR2 SASEGT.